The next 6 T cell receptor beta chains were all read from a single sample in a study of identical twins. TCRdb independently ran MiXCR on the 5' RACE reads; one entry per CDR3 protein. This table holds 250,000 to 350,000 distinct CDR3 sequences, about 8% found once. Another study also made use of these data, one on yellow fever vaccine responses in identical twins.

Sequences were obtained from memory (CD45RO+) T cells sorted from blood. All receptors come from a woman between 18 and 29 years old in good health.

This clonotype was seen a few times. This chain's CDR3 is CASMFGTGNGGELFF. CDR3 nucleotides: TGTGCCAGTATGTTTGGGACAGGGAATGGCGGGGAGCTGTTTTTT. The V gene is TRBV19, the J gene TRBJ2-2, with 9 positions matching TRBD1. The trim removed 7 bases at V and 7 bases at J, leaving 10 bases unmatched. Looked up from germline, CDR1 is LNHDA and CDR2 is SQIVND (reference sequence). The CDR3 covers 15 residues.

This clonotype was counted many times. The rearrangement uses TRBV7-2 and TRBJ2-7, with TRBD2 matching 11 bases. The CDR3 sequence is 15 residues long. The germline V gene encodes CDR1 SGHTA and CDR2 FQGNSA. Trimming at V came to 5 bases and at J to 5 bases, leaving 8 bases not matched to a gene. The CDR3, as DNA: TGTGCCAGCAGCCAACTAGCGGGAGCATTCAACGAGCAGTACTTC. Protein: CASSQLAGAFNEQYF. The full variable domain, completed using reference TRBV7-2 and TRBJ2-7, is GAGVSQSPSNKVTEKGKDVELRCDPISGHTALYWYRQSLGQGLEFLIYFQGNSAPDKSGLPSDRFSAERTGGSVSTLTIQRTQQEDSAVYLCASSQLAGAFNEQYFGPGTRLTVT.

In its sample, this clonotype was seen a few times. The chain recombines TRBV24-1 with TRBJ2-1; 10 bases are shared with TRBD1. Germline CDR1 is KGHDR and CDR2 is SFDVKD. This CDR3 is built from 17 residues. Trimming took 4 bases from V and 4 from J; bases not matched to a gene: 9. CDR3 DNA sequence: TGTGCCACCAGTGACTTACCGGGACAGGGGACTTACAATGAGCAGTTCTTC. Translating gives CATSDLPGQGTYNEQFF.

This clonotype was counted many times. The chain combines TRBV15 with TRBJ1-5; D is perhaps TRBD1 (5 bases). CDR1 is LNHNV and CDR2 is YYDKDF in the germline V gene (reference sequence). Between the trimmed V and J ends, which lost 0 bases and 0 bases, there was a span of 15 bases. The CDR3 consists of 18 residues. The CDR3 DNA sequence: TGTGCCACCAGCAGAGATTTGACAGCAGGGCCTAGCAATCAGCCCCAGCATTTT. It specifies CATSRDLTAGPSNQPQHF.

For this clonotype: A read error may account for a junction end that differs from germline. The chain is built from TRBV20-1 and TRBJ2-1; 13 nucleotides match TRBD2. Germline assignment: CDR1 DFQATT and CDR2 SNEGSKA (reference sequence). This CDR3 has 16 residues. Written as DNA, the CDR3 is TGCTGTGCTAGAGCCCGGACTAGCGGGAGTTACAATGAGCAGTTCTTC. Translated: CCARARTSGSYNEQFF.

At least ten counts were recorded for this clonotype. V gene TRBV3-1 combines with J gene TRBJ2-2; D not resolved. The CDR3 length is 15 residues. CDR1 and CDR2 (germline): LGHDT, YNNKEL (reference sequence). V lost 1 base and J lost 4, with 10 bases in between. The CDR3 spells CASSQGRATTGELFF. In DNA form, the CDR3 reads TGTGCCAGCAGCCAAGGAAGGGCGACCACCGGGGAGCTGTTTTTT.